This TCR beta chain was observed in a study of blood T cell repertoires in COVID-19. In the study overall: Nucleic acid was either cDNA or gDNA, and it came from T cells, B-cell-depleted T cells, or PBMCs.

Sequenced by immunoSEQ multiplex PCR; TCRdb stores in-frame clones only, minus some. This table holds 120,000 to 150,000 clones, around 83% found once. Participants, about 18 to 90 years old, spanned about 26 US areas. The sequence was obtained from a woman between 50 and 59 years old who had been exposed to COVID-19. The sequencing input was PBMCs or T cells enriched from blood (not recorded which).

The CDR3 spells CASSVDLAGTQYF. The CDR3 nucleotides are TGTGCCAGCAGCGTAGATCTGGCGGGTACGCAGTATTTT. The chain has TRBV9 and TRBJ2-3, with a possible D match to TRBD2 (5 bases). Trimming took 0 bases from V and 8 from J, leaving 10 bases between them. This CDR3 is 13 amino acids long. Germline assignment: CDR1 SGDLS and CDR2 YYNGEE.